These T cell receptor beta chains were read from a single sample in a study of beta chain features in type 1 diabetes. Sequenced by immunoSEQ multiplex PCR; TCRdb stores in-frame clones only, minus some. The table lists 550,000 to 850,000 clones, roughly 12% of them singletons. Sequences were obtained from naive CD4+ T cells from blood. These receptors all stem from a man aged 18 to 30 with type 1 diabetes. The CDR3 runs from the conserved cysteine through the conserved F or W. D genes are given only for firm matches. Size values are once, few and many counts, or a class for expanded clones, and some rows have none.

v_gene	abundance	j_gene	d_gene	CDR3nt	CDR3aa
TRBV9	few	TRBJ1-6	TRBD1	TGTGCCAGCAGCGTCGACAGGGGGTATTCACCCCTCCACTTT	CASSVDRGYSPLHF
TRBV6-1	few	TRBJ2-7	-	TGTGCCAGCAGTCCAGTAAGGAGCTCCTACGAGCAGTACTTC	CASSPVRSSYEQYF
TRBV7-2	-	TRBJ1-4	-	TGTGCCAGCAGCTTAGGGCAGGGTTGGGAAAAACTGTTTTTT	CASSLGQGWEKLFF
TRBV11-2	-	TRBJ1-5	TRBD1	TGTGCCAGCAGCCAAAGACAGGGCGGGGATCAGCCCCAGCATTTT	CASSQRQGGDQPQHF
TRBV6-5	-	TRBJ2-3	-	TGTGCCAGCAGTCACGTTACCTCTAGCACAGATACGCAGTATTTT	CASSHVTSSTDTQYF
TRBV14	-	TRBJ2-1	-	TGTGCCAGCAGGGCAACAGGGAGCGGGTACAATGAGCAGTTCTTC	CASRATGSGYNEQFF
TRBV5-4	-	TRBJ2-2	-	TGTGCCAGCAGCTTGTTTACCGGCAACACCGGGGAGCTGTTTTTT	CASSLFTGNTGELFF
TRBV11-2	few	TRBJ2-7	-	TGTGCCAGCAGCTCACTGGACAGCTCCTACGAGCAGTACTTC	CASSSLDSSYEQYF
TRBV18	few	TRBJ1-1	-	TGTGCCAGCTCCCCAATCTCGGGGACTGAAGCTTTCTTT	CASSPISGTEAFF
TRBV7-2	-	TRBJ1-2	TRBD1	TGTGCCAGCAGCTCGGGACAGGGAATCTATGGCTACACCTTC	CASSSGQGIYGYTF
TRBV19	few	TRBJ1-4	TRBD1	TGTGCCAGTAGTCCCCAGGGAGGGGGCGGTGAAAAACTGTTTTTT	CASSPQGGGGEKLFF
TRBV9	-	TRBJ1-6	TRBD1	TGTGCCAGCAGCGTAGGAACAGGGGCCTCCTATAATTCACCCCTCCACTTT	CASSVGTGASYNSPLHF
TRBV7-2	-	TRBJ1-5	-	TGTGCCAGCAGCTGGAGTGTCGAGGGCAATCAGCCCCAGCATTTT	CASSWSVEGNQPQHF
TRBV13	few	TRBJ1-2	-	TGTGCCAGCAGCTTTTTCCTTGGGGGAGGCAAGCCTTCTAACTATGGCTACACCTTC	CASSFFLGGGKPSNYGYTF
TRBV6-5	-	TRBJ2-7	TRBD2	TGTGCCAGCAGTCGGGGACTAGCGGCACTCGAGCAGTACTTC	CASSRGLAALEQYF
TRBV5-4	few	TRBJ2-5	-	TGTGCCAGCAGCTTGGGGTCCCTTGTAGGGGAGACCCAGTACTTC	CASSLGSLVGETQYF
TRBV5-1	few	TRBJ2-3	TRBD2	TGCGCCAGCAGCCTCCCGGGAGGGGGGAATACGCAGTATTTT	CASSLPGGGNTQYF
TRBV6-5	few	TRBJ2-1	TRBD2	TGTGCCAGCATGGGGACTAGCGGATACAATGAGCAGTTCTTC	CASMGTSGYNEQFF
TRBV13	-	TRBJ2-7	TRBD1	TGTGCCAGCAGCTGGGACAGAGCCTACGAGCAGTACTTC	CASSWDRAYEQYF
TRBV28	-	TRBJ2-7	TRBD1	TGTGCCAGCAGTCCACAGGGGATCTACGAGCAGTACTTC	CASSPQGIYEQYF
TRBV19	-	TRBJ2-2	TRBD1	TGTGCCAGTAGTGAGACAGGGGGCCTCGGGGAGCTGTTTTTT	CASSETGGLGELFF
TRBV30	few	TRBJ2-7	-	TGTGCCTGGAGGTCACCCTCCTACGAGCAGTACTTC	CAWRSPSYEQYF
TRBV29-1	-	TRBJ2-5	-	TGCAGCGCCACGACAGTACAAGAGACCCAGTACTTC	CSATTVQETQYF
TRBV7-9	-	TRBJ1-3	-	TGTGCCAGCAGGGGCAGCTCTGGAAACACCATATATTTT	CASRGSSGNTIYF
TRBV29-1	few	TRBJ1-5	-	TGCAGCGTAACGTGGACAGCAGATAGCAATCAGCCCCAGCATTTT	CSVTWTADSNQPQHF